The next 18 T cell receptor beta chains were all read from a single sample in a study of blood T cell repertoires in COVID-19 (dated by TCRdb to the early 2020s). Library method: the immunoSEQ multiplex PCR assay. In its TCRdb copy, this immuneACCESS table keeps in-frame sequences only and misses some clones. Where compared with another copy, unresolved V genes explain less than half of these, and the others have no known cause. This sample comprises 200,000 to 250,000 clones, more than 75% of them detected only once. The ten largest clones capture about 3% of the sample. The sample comprised peripheral blood. These receptors were obtained from a man aged 55 to 69 with acute or convalescent COVID-19.

The J gene is TRBJ1-3, the V gene TRBV3-1 (or the pseudogene TRBV3-2), with 10 bases identical to TRBD1. This CDR3 is 17 amino acids long. V gave up 5 bases and J gave up 0 bases; unmatched junction bases: 7. Per the germline V gene, CDR1 is LGHDT and CDR2 is YNNKEL (reference sequence). The CDR3 region is CASSARDRGLSGNTIYF. CDR3 nucleotide sequence: TGTGCCAGCAGCGCGAGGGACAGGGGCCTCTCTGGAAACACCATATATTTT.

The chain uses TRBV7-3 and TRBJ2-1; no clear D gene. This CDR3 is 13 amino acids long. The germline CDR1 and CDR2 sequences are SGHTA and FQGTGA. Trimming removed 4 bases at V and 5 bases at J, with 9 bases between. The CDR3 loop reads CASSSRGNNEQFF. The CDR3 nucleotides read TGTGCCAGCAGCTCGCGAGGAAACAATGAGCAGTTCTTC. The full variable domain, its missing parts supplied by reference TRBV7-3 and TRBJ2-1, is GAGVSQTPSNKVTEKGKYVELRCDPISGHTALYWYRQSLGQGPEFLIYFQGTGAADDSGLPNDRFFAVRPEGSVSTLKIQRTERGDSAVYLCASSSRGNNEQFFGPGTRLTVL.

This clone was detected a few times. CDR3 protein: CASRSTGTGRSYEQYF. CDR3 DNA sequence: TGTGCCAGTAGATCGACCGGGACAGGCCGCTCCTACGAGCAGTACTTC. The chain carries TRBV19 and TRBJ2-7; 8 bases fit TRBD1. The CDR3 consists of 16 residues. From germline, CDR1 is LNHDA and CDR2 SQIVND (reference sequence). V lost 6 bases and J lost 0; bases outside the gene matches: 10.

The V call is TRBV4-3, the J call TRBJ1-5; no firm D call. V was trimmed by 0 bases and J by 6 bases, leaving 3 bases between them. CDR3 length equals 12 residues. Germline lookup yields CDR1 LGHNA and CDR2 YSLEER. CDR3 residues: CASSQDGQPQHF. The CDR3, as DNA: TGCGCCAGCAGCCAAGACGGTCAGCCCCAGCATTTT.

The chain is built from TRBV23-1 and TRBJ1-1; D unclear. TRBV23-1 is designated an ORF whose function remains uncertain. V dropped 4 bases and J dropped 11 bases, with 5 bases sitting between them. This CDR3 comprises 9 residues. The DNA of the CDR3 is TGCGCCAGCAGTCTAGTGGCTTTCTTT. Translation: CASSLVAFF.

This chain joins TRBV29-1 and TRBJ2-1; D is uncertain. Germline lookup yields CDR1 SQVTM and CDR2 ANQGSEA. Trimming left V 1 base short and J 7 bases short, with 8 bases between. The CDR3 is 12 residues long. The CDR3 region has the DNA TGCAGCGTTGAAGTGTCAGGAAATGAGCAGTTCTTC. It encodes CSVEVSGNEQFF.

This chain joins TRBV27 and TRBJ1-2; a weak D match, TRBD1 (6 bases). Trimming took 5 bases from V and 5 from J, leaving 21 bases between them. Germline CDR1 is MNHEY and CDR2 is SMNVEV (reference sequence). CDR3 length: 16 residues. The CDR3 DNA reads TGTGCCAGCAGTCCCCTCCGGGGGGCTATGCGGTATGGCTACACCTTC. As protein: CASSPLRGAMRYGYTF.

This chain uses TRBV5-8 with TRBJ1-1, with D uncertain. Trimming took off 0 bases at V and 11 bases at J, with 17 bases between the two ends. CDR1 is SGHTS, CDR2 YDEGEE, per germline. The CDR3 extends over 14 amino acids. This CDR3 is CASSLASVRVGAFF. The CDR3 DNA is TGTGCCAGCAGCTTGGCTAGCGTGAGGGTGGGCGCTTTCTTT.

This clone was picked up a small number of times. J is TRBJ2-5 and V is TRBV11-2, with TRBD2 matching over 13 bases. In germline, CDR1 is SGHAT, CDR2 FQNNGV. The CDR3 consists of 17 residues. Germline trimming cut 1 base from V and 2 bases from J; bases unmatched to any gene: 4. CDR3 nucleotides: TGTGCCAGCAGCTTAGGGACTAGCGGGGGCGGGCAAGAGACCCAGTACTTC. Its translation: CASSLGTSGGGQETQYF.

The chain recombines TRBV14 with TRBJ1-2, with D perhaps matching TRBD1 (6 bases). Germline CDR1 and CDR2: SGHDN and FVKESK. V dropped 0 bases and J dropped 8 bases, with 16 bases sitting between them. The CDR3 runs to 15 residues. In DNA, the CDR3 is TGTGCCAGCAGCCAAGAAAGTAGACAGGTGTCCGGCTACACCTTC. This gives the protein CASSQESRQVSGYTF.

The CDR3 nucleotides are TGTGCCAGCAGCGCCCAAACGGGATACGAGCAGTACTTC. It translates to CASSAQTGYEQYF. The V call is TRBV9, the J call TRBJ2-7; weak D call: TRBD2 (5 bases). Germline V gives CDR1 SGDLS, CDR2 YYNGEE. With 3 bases removed from V and 4 bases from J, the gap between germline ends came to 11 bases. The CDR3 has 13 amino acids.

The chain links TRBV9 to TRBJ1-4, with TRBD1 identical over 11 bases. Germline V CDR1 and CDR2: SGDLS, YYNGEE. The CDR3 length is 17 residues. The V and J ends lost 0 bases and 2 bases, in that order; junction bases with no gene match: 3. CDR3 sequence: CASSVGTGGRTNEKLFF. CDR3 sequence (DNA): TGTGCCAGCAGCGTAGGGACAGGGGGCAGGACTAATGAAAAACTGTTTTTT.

V usage is TRBV18 and J usage is TRBJ2-3, with no clear D. Germline V gene lookup returns CDR1 KGHSH and CDR2 LQKENI. There are 13 residues in the CDR3. Trimming removed 2 bases from V and 2 bases from J, with 5 bases in between. CDR3 protein: CASSPESTDTQYF. The CDR3 region has the DNA TGTGCCAGCTCACCAGAGTCCACAGATACGCAGTATTTT. Full variable domain (remainder filled in from reference TRBV18 and TRBJ2-3): NAGVMQNPRHLVRRRGQEARLRCSPMKGHSHVYWYRQLPEEGLKFMVYLQKENIIDESGMPKERFSAEFPKEGPSILRIQQVVRGDSAAYFCASSPESTDTQYFGPGTRLTVL.

Notes on this clone: Distinct nucleotide sequences in the sample also encode this CDR3. The chain uses TRBV3-1 (or the pseudogene TRBV3-2) and TRBJ1-5; no clear D. The CDR3 extends over 12 amino acids. Looked up from germline, CDR1 is LGHDT and CDR2 is YNNKEL (reference sequence). V was cut by 1 base and J by 6 bases, with 4 bases left in between. CDR3 in amino acids: CASSQVGQPQHF. The CDR3, as DNA: TGTGCCAGCAGCCAAGTCGGTCAGCCCCAGCATTTT.

This clone has a single count. This chain links TRBV11-1 with TRBJ2-5; D call uncertain. CDR3 length: 16 residues. Trimming shortened V by 5 bases and J by 5 bases, and 21 bases separated the two germline ends. CDR1 is SGHAT and CDR2 is FQDESV in the germline V gene (reference sequence). CDR3 coding DNA: TGTGCCAGCAGCCCTCCGGCAATCAGAACGGAGGAGACCCAGTACTTC. It is translated as CASSPPAIRTEETQYF.

By share, this clone counts as medium-sized. The sample contains more than one DNA sequence encoding this CDR3. The chain joins TRBV11-3 to TRBJ1-3; 10 bases match TRBD1. CDR1 is SGHNT, CDR2 YENEEA, per germline. CDR3 length: 15 residues. V trimming: 5 bases; J trimming: 4 bases; junction bases outside the gene matches: 5. CDR3 sequence (DNA): TGTGCCAGCAGCCCGGGACAGGGGCCAGGAAACACCATATATTTT. It encodes CASSPGQGPGNTIYF.

The rearrangement joins TRBV15 to TRBJ2-3; 10 bases agree with TRBD2. The CDR3 runs to 16 residues. The germline CDR1 and CDR2 sequences are LNHNV and YYDKDF (reference sequence). V dropped 0 bases and J dropped 5; count of bases not matched to a gene: 5. The CDR3 is CATSRESGGAKDTQYF. In nucleotides, the CDR3 is TGTGCCACCAGCAGAGAAAGCGGGGGGGCTAAAGATACGCAGTATTTT.

Concerning this clone: A read error may produce the germline difference seen at one junction end. The chain uses TRBV29-1 and TRBJ1-2; unclear D gene. This CDR3 region has 10 residues. Germline values: CDR1 SQVTM, CDR2 ANQGSEA. In DNA, the CDR3 is TGCAGCGTTGAACCTAGACGCGGGTCCTTC. This gives the protein CSVEPRRGSF.